Listed below are T cell receptor beta chains from one sample, sequenced in a study of blood T cell repertoires in COVID-19. Profiling relied on immunoSEQ multiplex PCR, and the TCRdb table lists in-frame clones only, not all of them. The repertoire holds some 130,000 clones, about nine tenths seen once, with 3.5% to 5.5% in the top ten. The sample comprised peripheral blood. The receptor set was obtained from a man aged 60-69 years with COVID-19, enrolled during active disease. Each CDR3 is given with its conserved first and last residue. The D gene is left open where the match is weak. Clone size is not always given. Where it is, it says once, few, many or a class for expanded clones.

>TRBJ2-3|NA|TRBD2|TRBV19
CASSATVGGAGGGTDTQYF
TGTGCCAGTAGTGCGACAGTGGGTGGAGCGGGAGGGGGCACAGATACGCAGTATTTT
>TRBJ1-1|NA|NA|TRBV10-3
CAISGTAGYTEAFF
TGTGCCATCAGTGGGACAGCGGGGTACACTGAAGCTTTCTTT
>TRBJ1-5|NA|NA|TRBV6-2/TRBV6-3
CASSYANSYSNQPQHF
TGTGCCAGCAGTTACGCGAACAGCTATAGCAATCAGCCCCAGCATTTT
>TRBJ2-1|NA|NA|TRBV7-2
CASSLVLDNEQFF
TGTGCCAGCAGCTTGGTACTGGACAATGAGCAGTTCTTC
>TRBJ1-3|once|NA|TRBV4-1
CASSPRGAPGGNTIYF
TGCGCCAGCAGCCCCCGGGGGGCACCGGGTGGAAACACCATATATTTT
>TRBJ1-2|once|NA|TRBV20-1
CSASWGVSGYTF
TGCAGTGCTAGTTGGGGGGTCAGTGGCTACACCTTC
>TRBJ1-1|NA|NA|TRBV6-1
CASSEFSGRGTEAFF
TGTGCCAGCAGTGAATTTTCCGGGAGAGGCACTGAAGCTTTCTTT
>TRBJ1-3|NA|TRBD1|TRBV20-1
CSASPPDRVDGNTIYF
TGCAGTGCTAGTCCCCCGGACAGGGTGGATGGAAACACCATATATTTT
>TRBJ2-2|NA|NA|TRBV29-1
CSVGVRGNTGELFF
TGCAGCGTTGGCGTCAGGGGGAACACCGGGGAGCTGTTTTTT
>TRBJ2-3|NA|TRBD1|TRBV5-1
CASSPGQTRTDTQYF
TGCGCCAGCAGCCCGGGACAGACCCGCACAGATACGCAGTATTTT
>TRBJ2-7|NA|NA|TRBV27
CASTRDGGSYEQYF
TGTGCCAGCACCCGGGACGGGGGTTCCTACGAGCAGTACTTC
>TRBJ2-6|NA|NA|TRBV3-1/TRBV3-2
CASSQDSSGANVLTF
TGTGCCAGCAGCCAGGACAGCTCTGGGGCCAACGTCCTGACTTTC
>TRBJ2-1|once|NA|TRBV30
CAWKPPGDFSYNEQFF
TGTGCCTGGAAACCCCCGGGGGACTTCTCCTACAATGAGCAGTTCTTC
>TRBJ1-2|once|NA|TRBV2
CASSYRDTVDGYTF
TGTGCCAGCAGTTATCGGGACACTGTAGATGGCTACACCTTC
>TRBJ2-2|NA|TRBD1|TRBV5-1
CASSITGGVETGELFF
TGCGCCAGCAGTATAACAGGGGGCGTAGAGACCGGGGAGCTGTTTTTT
>TRBJ2-3|NA|NA|TRBV7-9
CASTLPSTDTQYF
TGTGCCAGCACCTTACCTAGCACAGATACGCAGTATTTT
>TRBJ2-1|NA|NA|TRBV29-1
CSVANNEQFF
TGCAGCGTGGCCAACAATGAGCAGTTCTTC